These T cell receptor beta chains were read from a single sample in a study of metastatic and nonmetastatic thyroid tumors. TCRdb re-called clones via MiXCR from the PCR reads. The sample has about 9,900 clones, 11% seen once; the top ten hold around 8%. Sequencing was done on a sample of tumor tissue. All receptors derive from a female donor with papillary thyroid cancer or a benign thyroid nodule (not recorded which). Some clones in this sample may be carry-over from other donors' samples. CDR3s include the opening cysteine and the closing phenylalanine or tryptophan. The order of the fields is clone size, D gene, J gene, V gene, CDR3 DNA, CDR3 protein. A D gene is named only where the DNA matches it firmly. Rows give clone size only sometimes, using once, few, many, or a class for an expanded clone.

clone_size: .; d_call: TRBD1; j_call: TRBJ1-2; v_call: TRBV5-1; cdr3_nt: TGCGCCAGCAGTCTAGCTCAGGGGGGCAATGGCTACACCTTC; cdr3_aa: CASSLAQGGNGYTF
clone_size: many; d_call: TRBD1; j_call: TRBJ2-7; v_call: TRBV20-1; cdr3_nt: TGCAGTGCCAAGGGACAGTCCTACGAGCAGTACTTC; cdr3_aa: CSAKGQSYEQYF
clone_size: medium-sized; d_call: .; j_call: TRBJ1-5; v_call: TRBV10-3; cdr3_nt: TGTGCCACCTCGACAGGAGACGGCAATCAGCCCCAGCATTTT; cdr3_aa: CATSTGDGNQPQHF
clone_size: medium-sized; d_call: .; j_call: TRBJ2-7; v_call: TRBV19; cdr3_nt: TGTGCCAGTAGTATGGGGGTGGAGCAGTACTTC; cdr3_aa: CASSMGVEQYF
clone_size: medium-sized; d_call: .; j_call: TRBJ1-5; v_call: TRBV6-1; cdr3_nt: TGTGCCAGCAGCCTCGGACGGAAGGGGGGACAGCCCCAGCATTTT; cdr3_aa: CASSLGRKGGQPQHF
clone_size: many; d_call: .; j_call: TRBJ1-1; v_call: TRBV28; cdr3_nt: TGTGCCAGCGCCCTAAATGTATTTGACTCTGAAGCTTTCTTT; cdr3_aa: CASALNVFDSEAFF
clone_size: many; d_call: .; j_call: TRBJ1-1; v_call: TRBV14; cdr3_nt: TGTGCCAGCAGCCGAATGGGCGGGTCCACTGAAGCTTTCTTT; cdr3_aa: CASSRMGGSTEAFF
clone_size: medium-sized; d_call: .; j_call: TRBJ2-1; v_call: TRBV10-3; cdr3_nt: TGTGCCATCAGTTCCGGGACTGGGGGCAATGAGCAGTTCTTC; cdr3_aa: CAISSGTGGNEQFF
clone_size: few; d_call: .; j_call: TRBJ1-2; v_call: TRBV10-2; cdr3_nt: TGCGCCAGCAGTGAGTCGAGGGGGGCTAGGAACTACGGCTACACCTTC; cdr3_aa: CASSESRGARNYGYTF
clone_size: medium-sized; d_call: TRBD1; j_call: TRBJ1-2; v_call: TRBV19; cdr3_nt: TGTGCCAGTCGTACAGGGGAAAACTATGGCTACACCTTC; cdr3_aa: CASRTGENYGYTF
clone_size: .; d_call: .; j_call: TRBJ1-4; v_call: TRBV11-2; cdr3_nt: TGTGCCAGCAGCTCCAACAACCCAACTAATGAAAAACTGTTTTTT; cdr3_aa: CASSSNNPTNEKLFF
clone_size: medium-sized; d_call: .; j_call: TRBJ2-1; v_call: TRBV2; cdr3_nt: TGTGCCTGCGGTCTAGCCGGAGGCCGGGGTGAGCAGTTCTTC; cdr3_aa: CACGLAGGRGEQFF
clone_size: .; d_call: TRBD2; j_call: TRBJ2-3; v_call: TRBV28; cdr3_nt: TGTGCCAGCAGTTCTTTAGCGGGAATGTCCACAGATACGCAGTATTTT; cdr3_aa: CASSSLAGMSTDTQYF
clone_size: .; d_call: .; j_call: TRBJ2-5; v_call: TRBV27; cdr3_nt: TGTGCCAGCAGTCCTCATCTAGAGTCTCAAGAGACCCAGTACTTC; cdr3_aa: CASSPHLESQETQYF
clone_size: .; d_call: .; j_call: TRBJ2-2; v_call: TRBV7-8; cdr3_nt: TGTGCTAGCAGCTTAGCTTCGACCACCTTGGAGCTGTTTTTT; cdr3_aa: CASSLASTTLELFF
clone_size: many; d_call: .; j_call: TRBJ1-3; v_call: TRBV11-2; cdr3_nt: TGTGCCAGCAGTTCGGTGAACACCATATATTTT; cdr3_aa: CASSSVNTIYF
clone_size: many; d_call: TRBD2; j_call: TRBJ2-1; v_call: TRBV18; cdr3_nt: TGTGCCAGCTCACCGGGCCTAGCGGCCCTCAATGAGCAGTTCTTC; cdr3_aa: CASSPGLAALNEQFF
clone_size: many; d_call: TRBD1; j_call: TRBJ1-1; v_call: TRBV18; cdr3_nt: TGTGCCAGCTCACCACTGCTACCGGGACAGAGCATAAAGAACACTGAAGCTTTCTTT; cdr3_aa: CASSPLLPGQSIKNTEAFF